This T cell receptor beta chain was captured in a study of cytomegalovirus exposure and HLA in healthy donors. Study-wide results and limits: Indistinguishable V segments such as TRBV6-2 and TRBV6-3 were excluded. Analysis was carried out at a later point, and it linked a missense DCLRE1C variant to TCR beta V- and J-gene trimming.

Germline CDR1 SGHRS, CDR2 YFSETQ. Trimming took 0 bases from V and 5 from J, leaving 13 bases between them. CDR3 length: 15 residues. On this clone itself: The antigen is not known.

The PCR was carried out with 60 Vbeta primers and 13 Jbeta primers. Using immunoSEQ multiplex PCR, the repertoire was profiled, and TCRdb retains in-frame clones only, with some absent. The data contain 100,000 to 150,000 clones, 76% of them singletons. The clonotype comes from a female donor in good health and CMV-seropositive. Sequencing was done on a sample of PBMCs. The rearrangement joins TRBV5-1 to TRBJ2-3; D gene uncertain. The CDR3 region is CASSLAAGLGDTQYF. The CDR3 DNA reads TGCGCCAGCAGCTTGGCTGCAGGATTGGGAGATACGCAGTATTTT.